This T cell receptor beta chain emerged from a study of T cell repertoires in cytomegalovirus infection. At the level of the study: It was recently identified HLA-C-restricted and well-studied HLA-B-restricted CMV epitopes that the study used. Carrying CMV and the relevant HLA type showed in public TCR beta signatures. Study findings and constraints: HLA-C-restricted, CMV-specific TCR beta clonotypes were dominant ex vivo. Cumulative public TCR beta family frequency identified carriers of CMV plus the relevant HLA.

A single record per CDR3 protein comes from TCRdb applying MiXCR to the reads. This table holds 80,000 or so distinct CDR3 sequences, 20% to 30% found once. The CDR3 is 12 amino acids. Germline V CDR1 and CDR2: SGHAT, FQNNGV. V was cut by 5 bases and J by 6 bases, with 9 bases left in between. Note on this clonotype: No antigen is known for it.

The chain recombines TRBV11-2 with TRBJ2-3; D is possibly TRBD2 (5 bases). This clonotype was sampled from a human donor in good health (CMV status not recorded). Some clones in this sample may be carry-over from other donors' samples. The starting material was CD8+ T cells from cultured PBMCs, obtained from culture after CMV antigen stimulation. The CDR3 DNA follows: TGTGCCAGCAGCCTAGCCCCGGATACGCAGTATTTT. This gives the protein CASSLAPDTQYF.